This T cell receptor (beta chain) was captured by sequencing in a study of blood T cell repertoires in COVID-19. Study-wide background: Both acute and convalescent COVID-19 samples were obtained from the United States, Italy and Spain.

The V and J ends lost 6 bases and 2 bases respectively, with 10 bases between them. CDR3 length equals 13 residues. As handled by the study authors: The authors estimated nucleated cell counts from reference gene primer amplification. Measured with immunoSEQ multiplex PCR; TCRdb has only the in-frame clones, and not every one. V and J calls and clone size are copied from that table; D and trimming were computed from the DNA. The sample lists some 200,000 clones; around 84% were seen once. This TCR was sampled from a man older than 75 with acute or convalescent COVID-19. The V call is TRBV12-3 or TRBV12-4, the J call TRBJ2-5; TRBD2 is a possible D gene (6 bases). Source material: peripheral blood. CDR3 sequence reads: CASSRGGQETQYF. In nucleotides, the CDR3 is TGTGCCAGCAGCCGTGGGGGGCAAGAGACCCAGTACTTC.